Given below is one TCR beta chain in context. The antigen is unknown. Isolated RNA was reverse transcribed in full, so expressed TCRB transcripts were sequenced. The data were produced by immunoSEQ multiplex PCR, yet TCRdb's version contains in-frame clones alone and is incomplete. The sample carries 85,000 to 110,000 clones, under 30% recorded once. The sample originates from a study of beta chain features in type 1 diabetes. Regarding the study as a whole: Shortening of TCRB CDR3s, moderate but significant, appeared in all four CD4+ subsets of Type 1 diabetes patients.

The CDR3 loop spans 16 amino acids. Germline lookup yields CDR1 KGHSH and CDR2 LQKENI. V lost 3 bases and J lost 0, with 12 bases in between. This TCR was recovered from a woman under 30 with type 1 diabetes. V and J are TRBV18 and TRBJ1-5; D might be TRBD1 (6 bases). The source material was central memory CD4+ T cells from blood. DNA of the CDR3: TGTGCCAGCTCACCCTCGGGGGGGGCTAGCAATCAGCCCCAGCATTTT. It codes for CASSPSGGASNQPQHF.